The next 4 T cell receptor beta chains were all read from a single sample in a study of control samples from healthy donors and cancer patients. Assay used: immunoSEQ multiplex PCR; TCRdb lists only in-frame clones, some missing. The sample includes 50,000 to 75,000 clones, roughly 85% of them seen just once. Sequenced sample: blood. The source of these receptors is a man aged 35 to 55 in good health.

The CDR3 protein is CASSTGTSGRTDTQYF. The DNA for the CDR3 is TGCGCCAGCAGCACCGGGACTAGCGGGCGCACAGATACGCAGTATTTT. The chain recombines TRBV5-1 with TRBJ2-3, with 12 bases fitting TRBD2. Germline loops: CDR1 SGHRS, CDR2 YFSETQ. This CDR3 comprises 16 residues. V lost 4 bases and J lost 1; bases outside the gene matches: 4. The full variable domain, in which reference TRBV5-1 and TRBJ2-3 provide the parts outside the CDR3, is KAGVTQTPRYLIKTRGQQVTLSCSPISGHRSVSWYQQTPGQGLQFLFEYFSETQRNKGNFPGRFSGRQFSNSRSEMNVSTLELGDSALYLCASSTGTSGRTDTQYFGPGTRLTVL.

V is TRBV29-1 and J is TRBJ2-7, with 9 bases aligning to TRBD2. This CDR3 has 13 amino acids. The junction had 3 bases not matched to a gene; V was cut back by 4 bases and J by 2 bases. The germline gives CDR1 SQVTM, CDR2 ANQGSEA. CDR3 residues: CSVVTSGPYEQYF. CDR3 bases: TGCAGCGTTGTGACTAGCGGTCCCTACGAGCAGTACTTC.

V gene TRBV7-2 combines with J gene TRBJ2-5; 11 nucleotides line up with TRBD2. CDR1 is SGHTA and CDR2 is FQGNSA in the germline V gene. CDR3 size: 16 residues. With V trimmed by 4 bases and J by 4 bases, 8 bases remained unmatched. In DNA form, the CDR3 reads TGTGCCAGCAGCTACTTAGCGGGAGGGCCGGGAGAGACCCAGTACTTC. This codes for CASSYLAGGPGETQYF.

The chain joins TRBV2 to TRBJ2-1, with 15 bases that match TRBD2. The V segment lost 5 bases and the J segment 12 bases; nucleotides outside the gene matches: 5. This CDR3 has 14 residues. Germline V gene lookup returns CDR1 SNHLY and CDR2 FYNNEI. The CDR3 DNA sequence: TGTGCCAGCAGTCCACCGGGACTAGCGGGAGGGCAGTTCTTC. It yields the protein CASSPPGLAGGQFF.